In its sample, the clone carrying this T cell receptor beta chain was seen a few times. Its cognate antigen is unknown. The data derive from a study of T cells after yellow fever vaccination. On the study more broadly: For low cell numbers, libraries were made with SMART-Seq v4 Ultra Low Input. Findings and caveats of the study: Booster samples showed a return of most primary-vaccination clones (under 98% CD4, about 87% CD8).

This CDR3 contains 12 residues. V dropped 5 bases and J dropped 7 bases, with 14 bases sitting between them. CDR1 and CDR2 from the germline V gene are DFQATT and SNEGSKA (reference sequence). Template-switching 5'RACE yielded the TCR cDNA; a universal primer site and UMIs were added in the process. TCRdb independently ran MiXCR on the 5' RACE reads; one entry per CDR3 protein. The sample holds 300,000 to 400,000 distinct CDR3 sequences, over 8% seen once. This sample comprised PBMCs, obtained on the day of the first yellow fever vaccination. The rearrangement uses TRBV20-1 and TRBJ1-1; D possibly corresponds to TRBD1 (6 bases). The sequence derives from a man aged 18 to 29 who received the YFV17D yellow fever vaccine. The chain's CDR3 is CSAGGQLLEAFF. The CDR3 bases are TGCAGTGCTGGGGGACAATTACTTGAAGCTTTCTTT.